This is a list of T cell receptor beta chains from one sample in a study of PD-1 blockade in classical Hodgkin lymphoma. Assay used: immunoSEQ multiplex PCR; TCRdb lists only in-frame clones, some missing. The data show 90,000 to 100,000 clones, 80% to 90% seen once. The starting material was peripheral blood mononuclear cells (PBMCs), obtained before the second cycle of nivolumab. The receptors here all came from a human donor with classical Hodgkin lymphoma. Both conserved end residues are part of each CDR3. Each record gives: D gene, J gene, V gene, clone size, CDR3 DNA, CDR3 protein. A D gene is named only where the DNA matches it firmly. Clone size, where shown, is once, few, many, or a class for clones that have expanded.

d_gene: -; j_gene: TRBJ2-3; v_gene: TRBV4-1; abundance: -; CDR3nt: TGCGCCAGCACAATGGCTTCTAGCACAGATACGCAGTATTTT; CDR3aa: CASTMASSTDTQYF
d_gene: -; j_gene: TRBJ1-2; v_gene: TRBV5-6; abundance: -; CDR3nt: TGTGCCAGCATAACGACCGGTAGGGACTATGGCTACACCTTC; CDR3aa: CASITTGRDYGYTF
d_gene: TRBD1; j_gene: TRBJ1-2; v_gene: TRBV5-1; abundance: few; CDR3nt: TGCGCCAGCAGCCAGACAGGGGACTATGGCTACACCTTC; CDR3aa: CASSQTGDYGYTF
d_gene: -; j_gene: TRBJ2-7; v_gene: TRBV5-1; abundance: -; CDR3nt: TGCGCCAGCAGCACCACCGGACTAATGAGCGAGCAGTACTTC; CDR3aa: CASSTTGLMSEQYF
d_gene: -; j_gene: TRBJ1-3; v_gene: TRBV10-3; abundance: few; CDR3nt: TGTGCCATCAGTCGAGGGCCTCTCTCTGGAAACACCATATATTTT; CDR3aa: CAISRGPLSGNTIYF
d_gene: -; j_gene: TRBJ1-3; v_gene: TRBV7-9; abundance: -; CDR3nt: TGTGCCAGCAGCTTAGGGGCCGGAAACACCATATATTTT; CDR3aa: CASSLGAGNTIYF
d_gene: TRBD2; j_gene: TRBJ2-7; v_gene: TRBV7-9; abundance: -; CDR3nt: TGTGCCAGCAGCTTCCCGGGGGGGTACGAGCAGTACTTC; CDR3aa: CASSFPGGYEQYF
d_gene: TRBD1; j_gene: TRBJ1-4; v_gene: TRBV6-4; abundance: -; CDR3nt: TGTGCCAGCAGTGGGACAGGGGGGAGTAAGACAACTAATGAAAAACTGTTTTTT; CDR3aa: CASSGTGGSKTTNEKLFF
d_gene: -; j_gene: TRBJ1-5; v_gene: TRBV28; abundance: -; CDR3nt: TGTGCCAGCAGTTTGAGGGTTTCGAATCAGCCCCAGCATTTT; CDR3aa: CASSLRVSNQPQHF
d_gene: -; j_gene: TRBJ1-1; v_gene: TRBV6-5; abundance: -; CDR3nt: TGTGCCAGCAGTCTCAGGACAGCCCCGAACACTGAAGCTTTCTTT; CDR3aa: CASSLRTAPNTEAFF
d_gene: -; j_gene: TRBJ1-5; v_gene: TRBV19; abundance: -; CDR3nt: TGTGCCAGTACCTCCCTAAGGTCGGGCGGTCTCAATCAGCCCCAGCATTTT; CDR3aa: CASTSLRSGGLNQPQHF
d_gene: -; j_gene: TRBJ2-6; v_gene: TRBV6-5; abundance: -; CDR3nt: TGTGCCAGCAGTTACGCCGGGGCCAACGTCCTGACTTTC; CDR3aa: CASSYAGANVLTF
d_gene: -; j_gene: TRBJ1-5; v_gene: TRBV27; abundance: -; CDR3nt: TGTGCCAGCAGTCCCCTACCACAAAGCGCCGGCAATCAGCCCCAGCATTTT; CDR3aa: CASSPLPQSAGNQPQHF
d_gene: -; j_gene: TRBJ2-5; v_gene: TRBV30; abundance: -; CDR3nt: TGTGCCTGGAGTGGACAGCTCCAAGAGACCCAGTACTTC; CDR3aa: CAWSGQLQETQYF
d_gene: -; j_gene: TRBJ2-5; v_gene: TRBV27; abundance: -; CDR3nt: TGTGCCAGCAGTCTCCGGACCGCACAAGAGACCCAGTACTTC; CDR3aa: CASSLRTAQETQYF
d_gene: TRBD1; j_gene: TRBJ1-1; v_gene: TRBV5-1; abundance: few; CDR3nt: TGCGCCAGCAGCCCACGGGGGGGACAGGGGATGAGGTGGACTGAAGCTTTCTTT; CDR3aa: CASSPRGGQGMRWTEAFF
d_gene: TRBD1; j_gene: TRBJ1-5; v_gene: TRBV19; abundance: -; CDR3nt: TGTGCCAGTAGTGCAGACAGGGATCAGCCCCAGCATTTT; CDR3aa: CASSADRDQPQHF
d_gene: TRBD1; j_gene: TRBJ2-7; v_gene: TRBV2; abundance: -; CDR3nt: TGTGCCAGCACCGGGACAGGGAGACCCGAGCAGTACTTC; CDR3aa: CASTGTGRPEQYF
d_gene: TRBD1; j_gene: TRBJ2-7; v_gene: TRBV19; abundance: once; CDR3nt: TGTGCCAGTAGTATCACAGGGGGAGGTACCTACGAGCAGTACTTC; CDR3aa: CASSITGGGTYEQYF
d_gene: -; j_gene: TRBJ2-5; v_gene: TRBV19; abundance: -; CDR3nt: TGTGCCACCGGGGAACGGCTGGAGACCCAGTACTTC; CDR3aa: CATGERLETQYF
d_gene: TRBD1; j_gene: TRBJ1-3; v_gene: TRBV19; abundance: -; CDR3nt: TGTGCCAGTAGTATCGCCGGGACAGGCTCTGGAAACACCATATATTTT; CDR3aa: CASSIAGTGSGNTIYF
d_gene: TRBD2; j_gene: TRBJ2-7; v_gene: TRBV5-4; abundance: -; CDR3nt: TGTGCCAGCAAAAACAAGCGGGACTCCTACGAGCAGTACTTC; CDR3aa: CASKNKRDSYEQYF
d_gene: -; j_gene: TRBJ1-5; v_gene: TRBV7-9; abundance: -; CDR3nt: TGTGCCAGCAGCTTAGGAGGGGGTATCAATCAGCCCCAGCATTTT; CDR3aa: CASSLGGGINQPQHF
d_gene: -; j_gene: TRBJ1-5; v_gene: TRBV19; abundance: -; CDR3nt: TGTGCCAGTAGTGTCCGGCAGGGGAGCAATCAGCCCCAGCATTTT; CDR3aa: CASSVRQGSNQPQHF
d_gene: -; j_gene: TRBJ1-1; v_gene: TRBV7-3; abundance: -; CDR3nt: TGTGCCAGCAGCTTGTATATGAACACTGAAGCTTTCTTT; CDR3aa: CASSLYMNTEAFF
d_gene: -; j_gene: TRBJ2-3; v_gene: TRBV5-1; abundance: -; CDR3nt: TGCGCCAGCAGCCCGGAGACAGGCGGTGGGGCAGATACGCAGTATTTT; CDR3aa: CASSPETGGGADTQYF
d_gene: TRBD2; j_gene: TRBJ2-1; v_gene: TRBV29-1; abundance: -; CDR3nt: TGCAGCGTATACGGACTAGCGGGAGGGCACTACAATGAGCAGTTCTTC; CDR3aa: CSVYGLAGGHYNEQFF
d_gene: TRBD1; j_gene: TRBJ1-1; v_gene: TRBV7-2; abundance: -; CDR3nt: TGTGCCAGCAGCTTAGGCCGACAGGGCTTAGGGGAAGCTTTCTTT; CDR3aa: CASSLGRQGLGEAFF
d_gene: -; j_gene: TRBJ2-5; v_gene: TRBV2; abundance: -; CDR3nt: TGTGCCAGCATTCCGGGATTCTGGCAAGAGACCCAGTACTTC; CDR3aa: CASIPGFWQETQYF
d_gene: -; j_gene: TRBJ2-1; v_gene: TRBV19; abundance: -; CDR3nt: TGTGCCAGTGAAGCCCATTCCTACAATGAGCAGTTCTTC; CDR3aa: CASEAHSYNEQFF
d_gene: -; j_gene: TRBJ2-1; v_gene: TRBV18; abundance: few; CDR3nt: TGTGCCAGCTCGCCCTACTACTCGGCCCAGGGGTCGACAAATGAGCAGTTCTTC; CDR3aa: CASSPYYSAQGSTNEQFF